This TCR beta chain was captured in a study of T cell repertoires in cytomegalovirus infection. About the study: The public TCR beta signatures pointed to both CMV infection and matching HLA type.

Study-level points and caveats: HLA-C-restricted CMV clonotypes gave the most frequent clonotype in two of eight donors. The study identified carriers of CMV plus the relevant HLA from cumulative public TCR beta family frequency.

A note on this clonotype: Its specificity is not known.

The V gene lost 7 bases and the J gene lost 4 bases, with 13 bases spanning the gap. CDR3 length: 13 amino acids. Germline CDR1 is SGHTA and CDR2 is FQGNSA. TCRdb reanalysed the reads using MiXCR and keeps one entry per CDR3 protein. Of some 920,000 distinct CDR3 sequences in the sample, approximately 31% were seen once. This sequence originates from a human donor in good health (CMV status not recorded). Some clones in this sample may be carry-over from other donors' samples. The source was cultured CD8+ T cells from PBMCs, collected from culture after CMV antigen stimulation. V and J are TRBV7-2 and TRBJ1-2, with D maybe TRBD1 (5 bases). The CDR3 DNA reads TGTGCCAGCATCTATGACAGCTCCTATGGCTACACCTTC. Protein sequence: CASIYDSSYGYTF.